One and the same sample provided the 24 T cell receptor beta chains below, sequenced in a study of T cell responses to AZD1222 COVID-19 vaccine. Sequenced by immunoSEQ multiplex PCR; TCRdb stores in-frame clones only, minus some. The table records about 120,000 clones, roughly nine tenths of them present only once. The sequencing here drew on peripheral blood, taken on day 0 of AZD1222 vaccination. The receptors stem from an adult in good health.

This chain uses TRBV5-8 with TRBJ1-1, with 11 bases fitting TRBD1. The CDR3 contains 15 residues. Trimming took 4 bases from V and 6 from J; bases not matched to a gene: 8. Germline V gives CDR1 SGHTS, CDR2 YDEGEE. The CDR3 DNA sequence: TGTGCCAGCAGCCCGGGACAGGGGGGTTCTTCTGAAGCTTTCTTT. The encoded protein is CASSPGQGGSSEAFF.

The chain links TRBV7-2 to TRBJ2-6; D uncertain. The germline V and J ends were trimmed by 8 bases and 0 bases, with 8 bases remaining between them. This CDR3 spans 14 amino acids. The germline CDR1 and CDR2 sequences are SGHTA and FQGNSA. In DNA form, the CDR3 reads TGTGCCAGCGGTCGGAACTCTGGGGCCAACGTCCTGACTTTC. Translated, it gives CASGRNSGANVLTF.

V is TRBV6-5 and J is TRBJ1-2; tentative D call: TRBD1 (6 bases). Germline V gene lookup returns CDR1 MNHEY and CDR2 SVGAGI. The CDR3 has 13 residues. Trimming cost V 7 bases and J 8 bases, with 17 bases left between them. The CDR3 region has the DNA TGTGCCAGCACCAACAGGGCAACTTACGGCTACACCTTC. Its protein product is CASTNRATYGYTF.

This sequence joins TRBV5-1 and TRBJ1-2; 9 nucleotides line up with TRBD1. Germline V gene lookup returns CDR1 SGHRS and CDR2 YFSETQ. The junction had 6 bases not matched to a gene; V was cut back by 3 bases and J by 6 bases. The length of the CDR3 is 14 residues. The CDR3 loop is CASSYQTGGNGYTF. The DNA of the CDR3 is TGCGCCAGCAGCTACCAGACAGGGGGGAATGGCTACACCTTC.

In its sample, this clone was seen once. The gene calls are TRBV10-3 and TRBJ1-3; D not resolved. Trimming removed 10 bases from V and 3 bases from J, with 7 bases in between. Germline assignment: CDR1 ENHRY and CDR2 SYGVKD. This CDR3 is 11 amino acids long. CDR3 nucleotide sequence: TGTGCCAGTGGGAATGGAAACACCATATATTTT. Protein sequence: CASGNGNTIYF.

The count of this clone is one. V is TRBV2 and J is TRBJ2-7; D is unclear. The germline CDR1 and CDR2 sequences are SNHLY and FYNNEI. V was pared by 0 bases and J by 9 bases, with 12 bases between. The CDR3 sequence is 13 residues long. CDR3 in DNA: TGTGCCAGCAGTGAAGCGCTTAGGGAAGGGCAGTACGTC. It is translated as CASSEALREGQYV.

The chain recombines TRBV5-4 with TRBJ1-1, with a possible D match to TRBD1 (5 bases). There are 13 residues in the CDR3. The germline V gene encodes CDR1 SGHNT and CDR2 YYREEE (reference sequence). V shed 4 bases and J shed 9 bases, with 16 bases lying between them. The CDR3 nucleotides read TGTGCCAGCAGCCCCACGGGGGGTGAAAAAGCTTTCTTT. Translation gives CASSPTGGEKAFF.

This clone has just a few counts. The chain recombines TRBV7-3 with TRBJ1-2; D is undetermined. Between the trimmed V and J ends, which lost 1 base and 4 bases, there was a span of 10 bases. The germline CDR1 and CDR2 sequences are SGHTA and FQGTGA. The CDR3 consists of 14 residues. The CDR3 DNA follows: TGTGCCAGCAGCTTAAATGGGTTGGGCTATGGCTACACCTTC. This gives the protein CASSLNGLGYGYTF.

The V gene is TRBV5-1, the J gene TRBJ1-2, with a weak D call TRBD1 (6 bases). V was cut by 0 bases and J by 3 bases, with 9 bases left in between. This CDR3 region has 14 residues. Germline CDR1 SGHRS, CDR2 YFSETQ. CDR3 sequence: CASSLGQGYYGYTF. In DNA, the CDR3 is TGCGCCAGCAGCTTGGGGCAGGGGTACTATGGCTACACCTTC.

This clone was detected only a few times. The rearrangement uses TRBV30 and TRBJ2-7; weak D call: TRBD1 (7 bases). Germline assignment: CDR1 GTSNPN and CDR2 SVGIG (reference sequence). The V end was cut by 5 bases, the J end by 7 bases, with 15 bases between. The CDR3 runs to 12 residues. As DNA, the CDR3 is TGTGCCTGGGAAAGACAGGGAGGAGAGCAGTACTTC. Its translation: CAWERQGGEQYF.

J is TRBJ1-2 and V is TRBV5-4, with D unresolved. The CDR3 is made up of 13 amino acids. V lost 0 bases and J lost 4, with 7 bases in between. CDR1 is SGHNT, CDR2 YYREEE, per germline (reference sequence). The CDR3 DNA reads TGTGCCAGCAGCTTGGAACGGAGCTATGGCTACACCTTC. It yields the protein CASSLERSYGYTF.

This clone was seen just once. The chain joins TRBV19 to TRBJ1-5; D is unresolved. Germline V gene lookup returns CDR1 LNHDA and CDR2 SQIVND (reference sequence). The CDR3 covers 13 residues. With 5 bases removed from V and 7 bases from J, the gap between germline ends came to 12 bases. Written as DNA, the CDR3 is TGTGCCAGTAGTGAGGGCGTCGGCCAGCCCCAGCATTTT. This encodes CASSEGVGQPQHF.

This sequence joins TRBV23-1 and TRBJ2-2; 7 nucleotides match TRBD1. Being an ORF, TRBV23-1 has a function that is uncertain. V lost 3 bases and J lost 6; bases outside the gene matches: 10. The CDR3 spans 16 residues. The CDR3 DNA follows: TGCGCCAGCAGTCAGTCAACAGGGGAGTGGGCCGGGGAGCTGTTTTTT. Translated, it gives CASSQSTGEWAGELFF.

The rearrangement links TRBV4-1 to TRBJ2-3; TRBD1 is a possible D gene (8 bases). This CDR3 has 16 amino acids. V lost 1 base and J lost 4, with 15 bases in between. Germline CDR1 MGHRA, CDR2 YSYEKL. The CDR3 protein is CASSQGTGGAADTQYF. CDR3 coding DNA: TGCGCCAGCAGCCAAGGCACAGGGGGGGCGGCAGATACGCAGTATTTT.

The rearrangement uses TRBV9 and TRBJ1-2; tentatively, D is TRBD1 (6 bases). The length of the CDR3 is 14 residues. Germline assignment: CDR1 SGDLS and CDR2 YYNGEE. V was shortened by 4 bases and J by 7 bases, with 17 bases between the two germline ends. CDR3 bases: TGTGCCAGCAGCTTCCAGGACAGTTCAGGTGGCTACACCTTC. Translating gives CASSFQDSSGGYTF.

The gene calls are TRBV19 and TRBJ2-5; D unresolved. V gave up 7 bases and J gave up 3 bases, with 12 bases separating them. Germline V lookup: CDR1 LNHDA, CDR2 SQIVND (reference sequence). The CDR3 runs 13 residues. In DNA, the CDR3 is TGTGCCAGTACCCCACGCGGAGAAGAGACCCAGTACTTC. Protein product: CASTPRGEETQYF.

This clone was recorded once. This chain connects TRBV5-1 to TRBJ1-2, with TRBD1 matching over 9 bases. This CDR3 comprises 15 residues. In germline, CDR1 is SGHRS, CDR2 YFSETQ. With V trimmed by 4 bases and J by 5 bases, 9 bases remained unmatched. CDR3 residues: CASSPRTGAGYGYTF. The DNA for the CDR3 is TGCGCCAGCAGCCCGAGGACAGGGGCAGGGTATGGCTACACCTTC.

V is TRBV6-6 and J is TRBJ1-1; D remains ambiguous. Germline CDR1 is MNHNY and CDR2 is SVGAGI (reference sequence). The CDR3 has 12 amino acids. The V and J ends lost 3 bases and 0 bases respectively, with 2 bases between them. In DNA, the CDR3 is TGTGCCAGCAGTTATGTGAACACTGAAGCTTTCTTT. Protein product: CASSYVNTEAFF.

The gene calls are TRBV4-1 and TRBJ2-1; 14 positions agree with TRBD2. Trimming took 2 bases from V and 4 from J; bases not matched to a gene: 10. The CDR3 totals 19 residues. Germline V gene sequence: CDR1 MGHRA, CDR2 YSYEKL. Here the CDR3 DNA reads TGCGCCAGCAGCCAAATGACTAGCGGGAGGGCATTTACTTACAATGAGCAGTTCTTC. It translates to CASSQMTSGRAFTYNEQFF.

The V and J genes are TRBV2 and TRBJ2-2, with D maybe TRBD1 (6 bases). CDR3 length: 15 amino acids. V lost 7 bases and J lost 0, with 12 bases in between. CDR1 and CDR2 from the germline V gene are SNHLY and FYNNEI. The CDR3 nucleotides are TGTGCCAGCACCGGGACACCTTCGAACACCGGGGAGCTGTTTTTT. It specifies CASTGTPSNTGELFF.

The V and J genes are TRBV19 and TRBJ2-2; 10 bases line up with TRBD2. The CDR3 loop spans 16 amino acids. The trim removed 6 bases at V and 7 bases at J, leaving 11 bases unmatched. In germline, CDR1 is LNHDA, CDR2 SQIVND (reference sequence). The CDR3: CASSPLAGLGGGELFF. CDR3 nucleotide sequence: TGTGCCAGTAGCCCACTAGCGGGACTAGGAGGCGGGGAGCTGTTTTTT.

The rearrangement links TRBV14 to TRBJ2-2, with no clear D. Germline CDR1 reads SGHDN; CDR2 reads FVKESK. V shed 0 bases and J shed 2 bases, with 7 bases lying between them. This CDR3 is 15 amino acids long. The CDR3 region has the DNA TGTGCCAGCAGCCAAGATTCGAGCAACACCGGGGAGCTGTTTTTT. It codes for CASSQDSSNTGELFF.

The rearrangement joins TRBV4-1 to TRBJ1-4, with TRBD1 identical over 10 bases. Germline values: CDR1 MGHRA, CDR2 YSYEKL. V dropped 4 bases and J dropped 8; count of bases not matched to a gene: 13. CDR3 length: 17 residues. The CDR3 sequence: CASSLEPRTGGNEKLFF. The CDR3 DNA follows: TGCGCCAGCAGCCTAGAACCCAGGACAGGGGGTAACGAAAAACTGTTTTTT.

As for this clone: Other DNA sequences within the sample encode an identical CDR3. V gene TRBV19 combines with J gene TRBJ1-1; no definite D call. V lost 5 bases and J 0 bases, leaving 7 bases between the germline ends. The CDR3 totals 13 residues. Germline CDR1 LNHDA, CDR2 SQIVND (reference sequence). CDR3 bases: TGTGCCAGTAGTGCTTACATGAACACTGAAGCTTTCTTT. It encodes CASSAYMNTEAFF.